This T cell receptor (beta chain) was profiled in a study of blood T cell repertoires in COVID-19. Background on the study: The samples span acute and convalescent COVID-19 from the United States, Italy and Spain. Sample material is recorded as cDNA or gDNA derived from T cells, B-cell-depleted T cells, or PBMCs.

V was clipped by 7 bases and J by 2 bases; unmatched bases: 7. From germline, CDR1 is MNHEY and CDR2 SMNVEV (reference sequence). CDR3 length equals 14 residues. In the original processing: Scientists estimated how many nucleated cells there were by amplifying reference gene primers. Profiled with immunoSEQ multiplex PCR; TCRdb holds only in-frame clones, not every one. V and J calls and clone size follow that table, whereas D and trimming were derived from the DNA. The sample consists of hundreds of thousands of clones, just under 85% of them appearing once. This receptor was obtained from a woman between 50 and 59 years old with active or convalescent COVID-19. The chain uses TRBV27 and TRBJ1-2; TRBD1 agrees at 7 bases. Sample: peripheral blood. The CDR3 DNA follows: TGTGCCAGCACCTGGGACAGACTCAACTATGGCTACACCTTC. Protein: CASTWDRLNYGYTF.